The next 13 T cell receptor beta chains were all read from a single sample in a study of molecular identifiers for immune sequencing clone quantification. TCRdb passed the PCR reads through MiXCR, listing each CDR3 protein once. The sample shows over 600,000 distinct CDR3 sequences, less than 20% of them seen only once. Material: naive CD8+ T cells from blood, with Jurkat cell RNA spiked in. Subset defined: FACS-sorted CD8+CD4-CCR7+CD45RA+ naive T cells. The receptors originated from a human donor in good health. Some libraries in this study had Jurkat cell RNA spiked in.

There are a few counts of this clonotype. Here the CDR3 omits its conserved ending phenylalanine or tryptophan, so a read error is the likely source. The J gene is TRBJ1-6, the V gene TRBV6-5; 9 nucleotides align to TRBD1. Germline V lookup: CDR1 MNHEY, CDR2 SVGAGI. The CDR3 spans 15 residues. The ends lost 2 bases at V and 7 bases at J; junction bases unmatched: 3. The CDR3 loop is CASSYEQGANSPLHS. CDR3 DNA: TGTGCCAGCAGTTACGAACAGGGGGCAAATTCACCCCTCCACTCT.

This clonotype was seen only a few times. The V call is TRBV27, the J call TRBJ2-3; the D gene is possibly TRBD2 (6 bases). This CDR3 spans 15 amino acids. CDR1 is MNHEY, CDR2 SMNVEV, per germline (reference sequence). V lost 3 bases to trimming and J lost 2 bases, with 12 bases between them. For the CDR3, the DNA is TGTGCCAGCAGTTTTAAGCTAGCGTACACAGATACGCAGTATTTT. It encodes CASSFKLAYTDTQYF.

This chain links TRBV12-3 or TRBV12-4 with TRBJ2-2; D perhaps matches TRBD2 (5 bases). The CDR3 spans 17 residues. Trimming shortened V by 6 bases and J by 7 bases, and 24 bases separated the two germline ends. CDR3 loop: CASSRPGSDLIGGELFF. DNA for the CDR3: TGTGCCAGCAGCCGACCGGGTAGCGATCTGATCGGCGGGGAGCTGTTTTTT.

This clonotype occurred many times. J is TRBJ2-7 and V is TRBV20-1; no definite D call. Trimming cost V 3 bases and J 0 bases, with 6 bases left between them. The CDR3 extends over 12 amino acids. Germline CDR1 and CDR2: DFQATT and SNEGSKA (reference sequence). The CDR3 region is CSARQISYEQYF. CDR3 nucleotides: TGCAGTGCTAGGCAGATCTCCTACGAGCAGTACTTC.

This clonotype was detected many times. The V call is TRBV7-9, the J call TRBJ1-5; 9 positions agree with TRBD1. The CDR3 spans 13 residues. Germline V gene data show CDR1 as SEHNR and CDR2 as FQNEAQ (reference sequence). The J segment lost 5 bases and the V segment lost 8 bases, leaving 4 bases of the junction unmatched. CDR3 residues: CASGQGNDQPQHF. CDR3 DNA: TGTGCCAGCGGACAGGGGAACGATCAGCCCCAGCATTTT. The whole variable domain, remainder taken from reference TRBV7-9 and TRBJ1-5, is DTGVSQNPRHKITKRGQNVTFRCDPISEHNRLYWYRQTLGQGPEFLTYFQNEAQLEKSRLLSDRFSAERPKGSFSTLEIQRTEQGDSAMYLCASGQGNDQPQHFGDGTRLSIL.

This clonotype has ten or more counts. Written as DNA, the CDR3 is TGCGCCAGCAGCCAAGACAGGGGAAGACAGCCCCAGCATTTT. Translated, it gives CASSQDRGRQPQHF. V is TRBV4-1 and J is TRBJ1-5; maybe TRBD1 (6 bases). The CDR3 runs to 14 residues. V dropped 0 bases and J dropped 7 bases, with 10 bases sitting between them. In germline, CDR1 is MGHRA, CDR2 YSYEKL.

The table lists this clonotype with many counts. The J gene is TRBJ2-3, the V gene TRBV19; D might be TRBD1 or TRBD2, each matching 5 bases. The germline gives CDR1 LNHDA, CDR2 SQIVND (reference sequence). The V end lost 0 bases, the J end lost 0 bases, and 7 bases lay between the germline ends. The CDR3 consists of 15 residues. The CDR3 is CASSIERGSTDTQYF. Here the CDR3 DNA reads TGTGCCAGTAGTATAGAGAGGGGAAGCACAGATACGCAGTATTTT.

The rearrangement uses TRBV4-1 and TRBJ1-1, with no clear D. V lost 8 bases, J lost 7 bases, and 17 bases lay in between. The length of the CDR3 is 13 residues. Germline loops: CDR1 MGHRA, CDR2 YSYEKL. The CDR3 coding sequence is TGCGCCAGCGGCGACGAGGTAGGCAGTGAAGCTTTCTTT. Its translation: CASGDEVGSEAFF.

This clonotype was recorded a few times. A read error may explain this, as a much larger clone is one base away. The rearrangement joins TRBV5-6 to TRBJ2-3; the D is unclear. The length of the CDR3 is 14 residues. CDR1 is SGHDT and CDR2 is YYEEEE in the germline V gene. CDR3 sequence reads: CAGSPSDAGDTQYF. The CDR3 DNA reads as TGTGCCGGCAGCCCATCGGACGCCGGAGATACGCAGTATTTT.

Of note for this clonotype: This sequence may be a read error, since a much larger clone differs from it by one base. V usage is TRBV20-1 and J usage is TRBJ2-7, with D perhaps matching TRBD2 (6 bases). Trimming removed 5 bases at V and 5 bases at J, with 19 bases between. This CDR3 comprises 14 residues. In germline, CDR1 is DFQATT, CDR2 SNEGSKA (reference sequence). This chain's CDR3 is CSAPNLGLSHEQYF. In nucleotides, the CDR3 is TGCAGTGCTCCGAACCTGGGACTCTCACACGAGCAGTACTTC.

The table lists this clonotype with a few counts. The chain has TRBV2 and TRBJ1-3; tentative D call: TRBD1 (6 bases). Trimming left V 3 bases short and J 3 bases short, with 12 bases between. The CDR3 totals 15 residues. CDR1 and CDR2 from the germline V gene are SNHLY and FYNNEI. CDR3 sequence (DNA): TGTGCCAGCAGTGATCAACAGGGAAATGGAAACACCATATATTTT. Residues: CASSDQQGNGNTIYF.

This rearrangement joins TRBV12-3 or TRBV12-4 to TRBJ2-3; 12 bases match TRBD2. V trimming: 6 bases; J trimming: 5 bases; junction bases outside the gene matches: 6. The CDR3 loop spans 15 amino acids. The CDR3, as DNA: TGTGCCAGCAGCGCTAGCGGGGGGGAGGTAGATACGCAGTATTTT. Residues: CASSASGGEVDTQYF.

This chain uses TRBV28 with TRBJ1-2; 7 positions agree with TRBD1. J lost 1 base, V lost 4 bases, and 6 bases had no gene match. This CDR3 is 15 amino acids long. CDR1 is MDHEN and CDR2 is SYDVKM in the germline V gene. The CDR3 reads CASSSQGIFNYGYTF. The CDR3 DNA is TGTGCCAGCAGTTCACAGGGGATCTTTAACTATGGCTACACCTTC.